The 24 T cell receptor beta chains in this list originate from one sample, sequenced in a study of beta chain features in type 1 diabetes (dated by TCRdb to about 2018). Library generation was performed with the immunoSEQ multiplex PCR assay. All of the isolated RNA was reverse transcribed with the High Capacity cDNA Reverse Transcription Kit, so expressed TCRB transcripts were sequenced. Sourced from immuneACCESS, this table was stored by TCRdb with only in-frame sequences that have V and J called. A share of the clones is absent; for the studies checked, an unresolved V gene accounts for under half, and the remainder has no known explanation. The sample data list hundreds of thousands of clones, and around 15% of these were observed just once. The ten largest clonotypes hold around 0.095% of the sample. The sample consisted of naive CD4+ T cells from blood. In light of the paper, this sample's cell subset or site label describes: true naive CD4+ T cells. The receptors were sampled from a man aged 18 to 35 in good health.

This clone was seen more than once but under ten times. The chain couples TRBV2 to TRBJ2-6, with D tentatively TRBD1 (5 bases). The CDR3 is made up of 17 amino acids. Germline lookup yields CDR1 SNHLY and CDR2 FYNNEI. The V gene lost 1 base and the J gene lost 0 bases, with 10 bases spanning the gap. CDR3: CASSEGWTTSGANVLTF. CDR3 nucleotides: TGTGCCAGCAGTGAAGGGTGGACAACCTCTGGGGCCAACGTCCTGACTTTC.

In DNA, the CDR3 is TGTGCCAGCAGCCTCCTACCACATTCCAGGGGACCTGGAAACACCATATATTTT. Translated, it gives CASSLLPHSRGPGNTIYF. The chain carries TRBV6-4 and TRBJ1-3; perhaps TRBD1 as D (6 bases). The CDR3 has 18 residues. Trimming pared 6 bases from V and 2 bases from J, leaving 23 bases between. Germline values: CDR1 MRHNA, CDR2 SNTAGT.

The CDR3 loop reads CASSHPGIYGYTF. The CDR3 DNA reads TGCGCCAGCAGCCATCCAGGGATCTATGGCTACACCTTC. The chain carries TRBV4-3 and TRBJ1-2, with D possibly being TRBD1 (5 bases). CDR1 and CDR2 from the germline V gene are LGHNA and YSLEER. The CDR3 loop spans 13 amino acids. Trimming pared 3 bases from V and 4 bases from J, leaving 9 bases between.

The chain recombines TRBV6-4 with TRBJ2-3, with D possibly matching TRBD2 (6 bases). The CDR3 has 15 amino acids. Trimming removed 6 bases from V and 1 base from J, with 14 bases in between. Per germline, CDR1 MRHNA and CDR2 SNTAGT. Written as DNA, the CDR3 is TGTGCCAGCAGCGCCGGGACTCTCGGCACAGATACGCAGTATTTT. The encoded protein is CASSAGTLGTDTQYF.

This chain uses TRBV6-6 with TRBJ1-1, with D hard to call. V gave up 10 bases and J gave up 13 bases, with 13 bases separating them. The CDR3 extends over 9 amino acids. Germline CDR1 reads MNHNY; CDR2 reads SVGAGI (reference sequence). CDR3 amino acids: CATGLMVFF. The CDR3 nucleotides read TGTGCCACCGGCTTGATGGTTTTCTTT.

Regarding this clone: Other nucleotide sequences from this sample produce the same CDR3. The rearrangement joins TRBV18 to TRBJ2-5, with D tentatively TRBD2 (5 bases). The germline V gene encodes CDR1 KGHSH and CDR2 LQKENI. The CDR3 consists of 13 residues. Trimming left V 3 bases short and J 5 bases short, with 10 bases between. The CDR3 sequence is CASSPGLAETQYF. CDR3 bases: TGTGCCAGCTCACCGGGTTTAGCGGAGACCCAGTACTTC.

V usage is TRBV5-1 and J usage is TRBJ1-1; D uncertain. This CDR3 region has 14 residues. CDR1 SGHRS and CDR2 YFSETQ come from the germline V gene. The V end lost 0 bases, the J end lost 5 bases, and 11 bases lay between the germline ends. The CDR3 sequence: CASSLGGVWTEAFF. CDR3 DNA: TGCGCCAGCAGCTTGGGTGGGGTTTGGACTGAAGCTTTCTTT.

The J gene is TRBJ2-1, the V gene TRBV14; the match to TRBD2 covers 10 bases. Germline CDR1 SGHDN, CDR2 FVKESK. J gave up 6 bases and V 4 bases, and 0 bases lay outside the gene matches. The CDR3 contains 13 residues. CDR3 region: CASSRLAGNEQFF. The CDR3 nucleotides are TGTGCCAGCAGCCGACTAGCGGGCAATGAGCAGTTCTTC.

This clone was detected a few times. The chain links TRBV9 to TRBJ2-3, with a weak D call TRBD2 (6 bases). Germline lookup yields CDR1 SGDLS and CDR2 YYNGEE. The CDR3 runs 14 residues. V gave up 1 base and J gave up 6 bases, with 12 bases separating them. The chain's CDR3 is CASSVLRGTDTQYF. The CDR3, as DNA: TGTGCCAGCAGCGTACTGAGAGGGACTGATACGCAGTATTTT.

This clone was counted between two and nine times. The chain recombines TRBV7-2 with TRBJ2-3; 9 nucleotides align to TRBD1. Unmatched junction bases numbered 7, after V lost 2 bases and J lost 4 bases. CDR1 is SGHTA and CDR2 is FQGNSA in the germline V gene. The CDR3 loop spans 16 amino acids. DNA for the CDR3: TGTGCCAGCAGCTTAAACAGGGGGCGCTCAGCAGATACGCAGTATTTT. Its protein product is CASSLNRGRSADTQYF.

Details on this clone: The same CDR3 can be traced to other DNA sequences in this sample. The chain employs TRBV5-1 and TRBJ2-3, with D perhaps TRBD1 or TRBD2 (5 bases each). Trimming stripped 0 bases from V and 1 base from J, with 9 bases between. CDR3 size: 15 residues. CDR1 is SGHRS, CDR2 YFSETQ, per germline. DNA of the CDR3: TGCGCCAGCAGCTTGGTACGGGGCGGCACAGATACGCAGTATTTT. Its protein product is CASSLVRGGTDTQYF.

The chain links TRBV18 to TRBJ2-1; 7 bases align to TRBD1. The CDR3 covers 14 residues. Germline V gene lookup returns CDR1 KGHSH and CDR2 LQKENI. V was clipped by 3 bases and J by 9 bases; unmatched bases: 8. The CDR3: CASSPDRTFGEQFF. The DNA of the CDR3 is TGTGCCAGCTCACCGGACAGGACGTTTGGTGAGCAGTTCTTC.

The chain links TRBV7-2 to TRBJ2-7; 9 positions match TRBD2. The CDR3 extends over 14 amino acids. Trimming removed 3 bases from V and 4 bases from J; junction bases left unmatched: 4. Germline CDR1 reads SGHTA; CDR2 reads FQGNSA. The CDR3: CASSFSREGYEQYF. Here the CDR3 DNA reads TGTGCCAGCAGCTTTTCGCGGGAGGGTTACGAGCAGTACTTC.

This clone occurred a few times. V and J are TRBV15 and TRBJ1-6; 7 bases fit TRBD1. This CDR3 comprises 15 residues. V lost 1 base to trimming and J lost 9 bases; unmatched junction nucleotides: 6. Per the germline V gene, CDR1 is LNHNV and CDR2 is YYDKDF (reference sequence). The CDR3 loop reads CATSRGTGPSSPLHF. The CDR3 DNA reads as TGTGCCACCAGCAGAGGGACAGGACCTTCTTCACCCCTCCACTTT.

The table lists this clone with a few counts. This chain connects TRBV28 to TRBJ1-4; 8 bases line up with TRBD1. The CDR3 length is 14 residues. CDR1 is MDHEN, CDR2 SYDVKM, per germline. The V gene end was trimmed by 6 bases and the J gene end by 10 bases; junction bases not matched to a gene: 10. CDR3 amino acids: CASSTGTGVAKLFF. CDR3 bases: TGTGCCAGCAGCACCGGGACAGGCGTCGCAAAACTGTTTTTT.

This sequence joins TRBV25-1 and TRBJ1-4; 8 bases map to TRBD1. Germline CDR1 and CDR2: MGHDK and SYGVNS. This CDR3 has 17 residues. V was clipped by 5 bases and J by 0 bases; unmatched bases: 8. CDR3 nucleotides: TGTGCCAGCAGTCCGGGACAGGTGGGGGCAACTAATGAAAAACTGTTTTTT. Residues: CASSPGQVGATNEKLFF.

This clone turned up a few times. The chain has TRBV19 and TRBJ2-1; tentative D call: TRBD2 (5 bases). V dropped 6 bases and J dropped 1 base, with 16 bases sitting between them. Germline CDR1 reads LNHDA; CDR2 reads SQIVND (reference sequence). The CDR3 contains 16 residues. CDR3 coding DNA: TGTGCCAGTAGCCGTACGGCTAGCCAGTCCTACAATGAGCAGTTCTTC. It specifies CASSRTASQSYNEQFF.

The chain uses TRBV2 and TRBJ2-1; 10 bases fit TRBD2. Unmatched junction bases numbered 8, after V lost 10 bases and J lost 2 bases. CDR1 and CDR2 from the germline V gene are SNHLY and FYNNEI. The CDR3 runs 15 residues. CDR3 nucleotide sequence: TGTGCCACGGGTCTAGCGGGGGTAACCTACAATGAGCAGTTCTTC. Its translation: CATGLAGVTYNEQFF.

This clone has a handful of counts. The rearrangement joins TRBV19 to TRBJ2-4, with TRBD2 matching over 7 bases. This CDR3 is 19 amino acids long. V was pared by 3 bases and J by 1 base, with 15 bases of the junction left unmatched. Germline values: CDR1 LNHDA, CDR2 SQIVND (reference sequence). CDR3 bases: TGTGCCAGTAGTATGCCCGGCCGGGGAGGGAACACGGCCAAAAACATTCAGTACTTC. This encodes CASSMPGRGGNTAKNIQYF. Full variable domain (outside the CDR3, taken from reference TRBV19 and TRBJ2-4): DGGITQSPKYLFRKEGQNVTLSCEQNLNHDAMYWYRQDPGQGLRLIYYSQIVNDFQKGDIAEGYSVSREKKESFPLTVTSAQKNPTAFYLCASSMPGRGGNTAKNIQYFGAGTRLSVL.

This clone was seen a few times. CDR3 region: CASSGLPNYEQYF. The CDR3 DNA reads as TGTGCCAGTAGTGGACTACCCAACTACGAGCAGTACTTC. The rearrangement links TRBV19 to TRBJ2-7, with D possibly TRBD2 on 6 matching bases. V dropped 5 bases and J dropped 3 bases, with 11 bases sitting between them. The CDR3 has 13 amino acids. Germline CDR1 reads LNHDA; CDR2 reads SQIVND (reference sequence).

The chain employs TRBV7-2 and TRBJ2-1; 8 bases match TRBD2. Looked up from germline, CDR1 is SGHTA and CDR2 is FQGNSA. The CDR3 runs 18 residues. Unmatched junction bases numbered 13, after V lost 2 bases and J lost 4 bases. CDR3 amino acids: CASSLPGLREEVYNEQFF. The CDR3 DNA is TGTGCCAGCAGCTTACCCGGGCTGCGGGAGGAGGTATACAATGAGCAGTTCTTC.

This clone was recorded a few times. V usage is TRBV5-1 and J usage is TRBJ2-2; 9 positions match TRBD2. The CDR3 runs 16 residues. CDR1 is SGHRS and CDR2 is YFSETQ in the germline V gene. With 3 bases clipped from V and 0 bases from J, the junction kept 3 bases outside the gene matches. The DNA of the CDR3 is TGCGCCAGCAGCTACTTAGCGGGGGCGAACACCGGGGAGCTGTTTTTT. This encodes CASSYLAGANTGELFF.

As concerns this clone: Other DNA variants within this sample encode the same CDR3. J is TRBJ1-3 and V is TRBV7-2; D ambiguous. The V gene lost 2 bases and the J gene lost 4 bases, with 3 bases spanning the gap. There are 12 residues in the CDR3. Germline V gene lookup returns CDR1 SGHTA and CDR2 FQGNSA. CDR3 loop: CASSLTGNTIYF. CDR3 bases: TGTGCCAGCAGCTTAACGGGAAACACCATATATTTT.

This clone was detected only a few times. Within the sample, other DNA sequences also encode this same CDR3. The gene calls are TRBV18 and TRBJ2-7; D may be TRBD1 or TRBD2 (5 bases each). Trimming removed 3 bases from V and 2 bases from J, with 8 bases in between. CDR1 is KGHSH, CDR2 LQKENI, per germline. The CDR3 has 13 residues. The CDR3 reads CASSPQGAYEQYF. The CDR3 DNA reads TGTGCCAGCTCACCGCAGGGAGCCTACGAGCAGTACTTC.